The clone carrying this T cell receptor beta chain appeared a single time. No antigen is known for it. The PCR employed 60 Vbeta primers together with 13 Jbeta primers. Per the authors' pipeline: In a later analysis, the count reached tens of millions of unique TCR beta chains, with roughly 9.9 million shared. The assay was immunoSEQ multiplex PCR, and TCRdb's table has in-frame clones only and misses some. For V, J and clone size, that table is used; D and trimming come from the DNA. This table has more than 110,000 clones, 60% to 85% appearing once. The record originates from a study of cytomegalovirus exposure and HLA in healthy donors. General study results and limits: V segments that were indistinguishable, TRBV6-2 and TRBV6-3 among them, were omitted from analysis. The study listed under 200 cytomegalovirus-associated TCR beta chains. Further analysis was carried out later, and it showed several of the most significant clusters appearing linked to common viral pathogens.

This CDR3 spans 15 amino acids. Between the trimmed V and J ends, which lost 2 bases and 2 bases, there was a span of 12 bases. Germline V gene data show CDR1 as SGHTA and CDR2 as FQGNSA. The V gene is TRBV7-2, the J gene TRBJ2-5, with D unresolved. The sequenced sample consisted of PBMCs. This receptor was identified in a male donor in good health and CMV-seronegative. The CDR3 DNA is TGTGCCAGCAGCTTAAATTGGGCCCCGCAAGAGACCCAGTACTTC. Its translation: CASSLNWAPQETQYF.